This T cell receptor (beta chain) was identified during a study of blood T cell repertoires in COVID-19. Study in general: Whether acute or convalescent, the COVID-19 samples came from the United States, Italy and Spain. T cells, B-cell-depleted T cells, or PBMCs provided the cDNA or gDNA that served as material.

This clone was observed a single time. Per the authors' pipeline: Scientists estimated how many nucleated cells there were by amplifying reference gene primers. Assay: immunoSEQ multiplex PCR; the TCRdb copy retains only in-frame clones and omits some. Clone size and the V and J calls come from that table; the DNA yielded D and trimming. Of about 160,000 clones in the sample, less than 90% were seen once. The sample comprised peripheral blood. The sequence came from a woman aged 65 to 85 with acute or convalescent COVID-19.

CDR3 DNA: TGTGCCAGCAGTCCCGGACTCAACGGGTCTGAGCAGTTCTTC. Encoded protein: CASSPGLNGSEQFF. The genes are TRBV2 and TRBJ2-1, with D perhaps TRBD2 (5 bases). This CDR3 has 14 amino acids. Germline V lookup: CDR1 SNHLY, CDR2 FYNNEI. The V end was cut by 5 bases, the J end by 9 bases, with 17 bases between.